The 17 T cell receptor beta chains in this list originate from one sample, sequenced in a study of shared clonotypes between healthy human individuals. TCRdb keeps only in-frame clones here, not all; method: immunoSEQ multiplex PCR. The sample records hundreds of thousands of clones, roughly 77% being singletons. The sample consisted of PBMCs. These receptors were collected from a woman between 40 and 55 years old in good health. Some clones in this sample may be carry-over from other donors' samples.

The CDR3 is CASSIGRGLENMNTEAFF. Here the CDR3 DNA reads TGTGCCAGTAGTATAGGGAGGGGGCTCGAAAACATGAACACTGAAGCTTTCTTT. The chain is built from TRBV19 and TRBJ1-1, with 7 bases identical to TRBD1. CDR3 length: 18 amino acids. Trimming removed 1 base from V and 0 bases from J; junction bases left unmatched: 11. Germline CDR1 and CDR2: LNHDA and SQIVND (reference sequence).

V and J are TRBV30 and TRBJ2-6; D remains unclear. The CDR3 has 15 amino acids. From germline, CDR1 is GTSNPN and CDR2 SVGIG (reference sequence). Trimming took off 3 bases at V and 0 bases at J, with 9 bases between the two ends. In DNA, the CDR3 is TGTGCCTGGAGCGAAGGGTTCTCTGGGGCCAACGTCCTGACTTTC. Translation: CAWSEGFSGANVLTF. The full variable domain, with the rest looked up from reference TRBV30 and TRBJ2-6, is SQTIHQWPATLVQPVGSPLSLECTVEGTSNPNLYWYRQAAGRGLQLLFYSVGIGQISSEVPQNLSASRPQDRQFILSSKKLLLSDSGFYLCAWSEGFSGANVLTFGAGSRLTVL.

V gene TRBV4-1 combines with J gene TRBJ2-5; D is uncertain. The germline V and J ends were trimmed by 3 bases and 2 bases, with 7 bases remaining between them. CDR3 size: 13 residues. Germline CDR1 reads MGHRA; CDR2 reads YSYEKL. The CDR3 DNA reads TGCGCCAGCAGCCAGTGGAGACAAGAGACCCAGTACTTC. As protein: CASSQWRQETQYF.

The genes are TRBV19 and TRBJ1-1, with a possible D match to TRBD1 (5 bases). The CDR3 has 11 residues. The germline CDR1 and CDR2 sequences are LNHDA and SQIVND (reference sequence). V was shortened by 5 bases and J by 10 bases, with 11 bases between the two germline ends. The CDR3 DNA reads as TGTGCCAGTAGTTACTCTAGGGGAGCTTTCTTT. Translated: CASSYSRGAFF.

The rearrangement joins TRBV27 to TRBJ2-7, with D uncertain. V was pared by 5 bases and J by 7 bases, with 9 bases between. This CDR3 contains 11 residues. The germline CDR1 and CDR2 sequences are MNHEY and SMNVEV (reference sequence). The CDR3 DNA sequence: TGTGCCAGCAGTAATGGTCGGGAGCAGTACTTC. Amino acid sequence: CASSNGREQYF.

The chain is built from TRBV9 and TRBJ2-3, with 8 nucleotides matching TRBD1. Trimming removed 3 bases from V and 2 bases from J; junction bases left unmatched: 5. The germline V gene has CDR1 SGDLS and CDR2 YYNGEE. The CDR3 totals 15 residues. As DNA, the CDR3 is TGTGCCAGCAGCGACCGGGACAGGAACACAGATACGCAGTATTTT. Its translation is CASSDRDRNTDTQYF. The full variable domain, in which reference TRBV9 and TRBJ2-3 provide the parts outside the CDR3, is DSGVTQTPKHLITATGQRVTLRCSPRSGDLSVYWYQQSLDQGLQFLIQYYNGEERAKGNILERFSAQQFPDLHSELNLSSLELGDSALYFCASSDRDRNTDTQYFGPGTRLTVL.

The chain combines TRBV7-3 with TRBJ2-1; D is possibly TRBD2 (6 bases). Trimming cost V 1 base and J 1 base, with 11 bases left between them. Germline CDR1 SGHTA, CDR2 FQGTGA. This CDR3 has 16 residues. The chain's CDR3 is CASSLSGKRSYNEQFF. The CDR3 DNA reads TGTGCCAGCAGCTTAAGCGGGAAAAGATCCTACAATGAGCAGTTCTTC.

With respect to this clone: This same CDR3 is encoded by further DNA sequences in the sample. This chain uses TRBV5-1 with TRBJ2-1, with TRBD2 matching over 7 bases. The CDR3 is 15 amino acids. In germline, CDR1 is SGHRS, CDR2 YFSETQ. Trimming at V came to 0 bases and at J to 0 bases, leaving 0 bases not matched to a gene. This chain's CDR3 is CASSLGGSSYNEQFF. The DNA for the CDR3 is TGCGCCAGCAGCTTGGGCGGGAGCTCCTACAATGAGCAGTTCTTC.

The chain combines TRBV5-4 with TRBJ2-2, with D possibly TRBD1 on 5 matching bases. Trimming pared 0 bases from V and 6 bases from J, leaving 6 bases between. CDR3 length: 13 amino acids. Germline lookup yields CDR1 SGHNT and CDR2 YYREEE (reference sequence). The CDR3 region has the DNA TGTGCCAGCAGCTTGGAGGGGCCCGGGGAGCTGTTTTTT. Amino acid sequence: CASSLEGPGELFF. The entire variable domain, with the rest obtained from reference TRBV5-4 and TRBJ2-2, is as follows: ETGVTQSPTHLIKTRGQQVTLRCSSQSGHNTVSWYQQALGQGPQFIFQYYREEENGRGNFPPRFSGLQFPNYSSELNVNALELDDSALYLCASSLEGPGELFFGEGSRLTVL.

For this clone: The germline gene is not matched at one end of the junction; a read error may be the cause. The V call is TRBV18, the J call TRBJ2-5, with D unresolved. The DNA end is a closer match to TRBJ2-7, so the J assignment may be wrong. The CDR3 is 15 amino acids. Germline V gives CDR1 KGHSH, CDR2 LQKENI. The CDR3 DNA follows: TGTGCCAGCCCACCACGCCAGACACTCACCTACGAGCAGTACTTC. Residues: CASPPRQTLTYEQYF.

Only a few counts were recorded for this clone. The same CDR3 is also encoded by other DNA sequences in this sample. CDR3 DNA: TGCGCCAGCAGCTCCCGGGACAGGGGGCCCGGGGAGCTGTTTTTT. Amino acids: CASSSRDRGPGELFF. This rearrangement joins TRBV5-1 to TRBJ2-2; 12 nucleotides align to TRBD1. Germline CDR1 SGHRS, CDR2 YFSETQ. The CDR3 is made up of 15 amino acids. With V trimmed by 3 bases and J by 6 bases, 3 bases remained unmatched.

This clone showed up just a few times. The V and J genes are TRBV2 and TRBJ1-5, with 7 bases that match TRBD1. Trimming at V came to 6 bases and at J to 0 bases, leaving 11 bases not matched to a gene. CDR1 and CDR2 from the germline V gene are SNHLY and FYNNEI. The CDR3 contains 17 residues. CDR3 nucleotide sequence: TGTGCCAGCAGCCCGAGGGGGCTGATCTTTAGCAATCAGCCCCAGCATTTT. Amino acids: CASSPRGLIFSNQPQHF.

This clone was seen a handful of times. CDR3 sequence (DNA): TGTGCCAGCAGTTGGGATAGGACTGAAGCTTTCTTT. This gives the protein CASSWDRTEAFF. V gene TRBV7-9 combines with J gene TRBJ1-1, with D unclear. Germline CDR1 is SEHNR and CDR2 is FQNEAQ (reference sequence). V lost 6 bases and J 5 bases, leaving 10 bases between the germline ends. The CDR3 contains 12 residues.

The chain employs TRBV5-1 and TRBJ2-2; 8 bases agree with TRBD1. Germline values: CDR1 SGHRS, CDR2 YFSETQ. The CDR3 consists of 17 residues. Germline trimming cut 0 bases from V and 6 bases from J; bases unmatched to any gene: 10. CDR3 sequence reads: CASSLVSGGSGAGELFF. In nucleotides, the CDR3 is TGCGCCAGCAGCTTGGTTTCAGGGGGCAGCGGCGCCGGGGAGCTGTTTTTT.

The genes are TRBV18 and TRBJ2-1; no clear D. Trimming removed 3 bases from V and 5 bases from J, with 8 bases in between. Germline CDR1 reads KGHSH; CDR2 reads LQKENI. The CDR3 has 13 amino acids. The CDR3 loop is CASSPRSDNEQFF. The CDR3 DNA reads TGTGCCAGCTCACCTAGGTCAGACAATGAGCAGTTCTTC.

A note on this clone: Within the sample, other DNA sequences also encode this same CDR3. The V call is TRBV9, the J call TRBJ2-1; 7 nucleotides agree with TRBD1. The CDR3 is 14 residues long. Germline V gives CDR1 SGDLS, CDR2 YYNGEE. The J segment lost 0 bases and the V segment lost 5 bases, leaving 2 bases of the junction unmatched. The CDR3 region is CASSRTGSYNEQFF. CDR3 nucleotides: TGTGCCAGCAGTCGGACAGGCTCCTACAATGAGCAGTTCTTC.

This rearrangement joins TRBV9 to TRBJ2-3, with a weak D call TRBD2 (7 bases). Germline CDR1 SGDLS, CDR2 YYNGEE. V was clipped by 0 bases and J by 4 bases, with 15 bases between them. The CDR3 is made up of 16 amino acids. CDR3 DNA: TGTGCCAGCAGCGTAGGGGGAGGGGGTCTGCCAGATACGCAGTATTTT. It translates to CASSVGGGGLPDTQYF.